This T cell receptor beta chain derives from a study of PD-L1 blockade in urothelial cancer. Whole-study context: The researchers analyzed blood 3 weeks (second dose) and 6 weeks after treatment start. Blood samples contained a median around 140,000 T cells.

Whole-study findings and limits: The study found that durable-benefit patients expanded tumor-associated blood clones more at 3 weeks.

The assay was immunoSEQ multiplex PCR, and TCRdb's table has in-frame clones only and misses some. The table lists about 30,000 clones, approximately 80% of them singletons. V was trimmed by 4 bases and J by 8 bases, leaving 7 bases between them. Germline V gives CDR1 SGHDT, CDR2 YYEEEE. This CDR3 has 11 amino acids. In the case of this clone: Its matching antigen is unknown.

This sample's time point: pretreatment peripheral blood. Disease in patients was locally advanced or metastatic urothelial carcinoma. The chain recombines TRBV5-6 with TRBJ1-3; D remains unclear. This material consisted of PBMCs, taken around atezolizumab (anti-PD-L1) treatment. The TCR originated in a man in his sixties with urothelial cancer. CDR3 in DNA: TGTGCCAGCAGCCACTCCCACACCATATATTTT. This translates into CASSHSHTIYF.